This T cell receptor beta chain appears in the sequencing data of a study of blood T cell repertoires in COVID-19. The CDR3 is 17 amino acids. CDR1 LGHNA and CDR2 YSLEER come from the germline V gene. V was clipped by 0 bases and J by 9 bases, with 21 bases between them. Original processing notes: Estimation of nucleated cell counts was performed using reference gene primer amplification. This table comes from immunoSEQ multiplex PCR, and its TCRdb copy is limited to in-frame clones, with some not included. V, J and clone size reflect that table, while D and trimming were determined from the DNA. Altogether some 400,000 clones are present, roughly 92% being singletons, with the ten largest covering 0.8% to 0.9%. Clinical histories supplied by participants themselves formed the basis of cohort assignment.

Input material: PBMCs or T cells enriched from blood (not recorded which). The receptor's source is a woman between 40 and 55 years old who had been exposed to COVID-19. The J gene is TRBJ2-1, the V gene TRBV4-3; D not resolved. The CDR3 reads CASSQDKWIFSHSEQFF. CDR3 coding DNA: TGCGCCAGCAGCCAAGATAAATGGATATTCAGCCACAGTGAGCAGTTCTTC.